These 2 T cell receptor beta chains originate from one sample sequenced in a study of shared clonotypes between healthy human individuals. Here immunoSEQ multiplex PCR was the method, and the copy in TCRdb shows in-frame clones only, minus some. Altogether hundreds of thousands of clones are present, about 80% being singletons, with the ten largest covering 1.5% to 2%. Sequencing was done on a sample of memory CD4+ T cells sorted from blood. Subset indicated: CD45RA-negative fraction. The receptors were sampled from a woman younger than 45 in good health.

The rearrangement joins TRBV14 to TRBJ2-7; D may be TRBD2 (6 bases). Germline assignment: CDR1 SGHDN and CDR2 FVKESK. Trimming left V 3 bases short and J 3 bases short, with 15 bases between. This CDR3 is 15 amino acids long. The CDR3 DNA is TGTGCCAGCAGCCACCAGGGACTTCCGAGCTACGAGCAGTACTTC. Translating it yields CASSHQGLPSYEQYF.

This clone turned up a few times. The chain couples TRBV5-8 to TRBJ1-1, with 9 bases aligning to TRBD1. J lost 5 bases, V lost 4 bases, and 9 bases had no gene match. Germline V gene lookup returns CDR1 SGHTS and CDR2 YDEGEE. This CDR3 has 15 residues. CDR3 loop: CASSGRTGVRTEAFF. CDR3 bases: TGTGCCAGCAGCGGCCGGACAGGGGTGAGGACTGAAGCTTTCTTT.